The 13 T cell receptor beta chains given below trace back to one sample, sequenced in a study of cytotoxic CD8 clonotypes in ibrutinib-treated CLL. Only in-frame clones appear in the TCRdb table, and some are missing; sequencing was by immunoSEQ multiplex PCR. The sample consists of about 140,000 clones, 75% to 95% of them appearing once. The sequencing used PBMCs, collected after 12 months of ibrutinib treatment. The origin of the receptors is a human donor with chronic lymphocytic leukemia.

This clone occurred once. The chain is built from TRBV11-3 and TRBJ1-1, with D maybe TRBD1 (5 bases). V gave up 0 bases and J gave up 2 bases, with 10 bases separating them. The CDR3 is made up of 15 amino acids. Per germline, CDR1 SGHNT and CDR2 YENEEA. CDR3 DNA: TGTGCCAGCAGCTTAGACGGCAGGGCAAACACTGAAGCTTTCTTT. It yields the protein CASSLDGRANTEAFF. The full variable domain, its missing parts supplied by reference TRBV11-3 and TRBJ1-1, is EAGVVQSPRYKIIEKKQPVAFWCNPISGHNTLYWYLQNLGQGPELLIRYENEEAVDDSQLPKDRFSAERLKGVDSTLKIQPAELGDSAVYLCASSLDGRANTEAFFGQGTRLTVV.

The sample holds a few counts of this clone. The V and J genes are TRBV6-6 and TRBJ2-4; D not resolved. This CDR3 is 14 amino acids long. Germline V gene sequence: CDR1 MNHNY, CDR2 SVGAGI (reference sequence). V lost 1 base to trimming and J lost 1 base, with 5 bases between them. The CDR3 here is CASSYWRAKNIQYF. The CDR3 nucleotides are TGTGCCAGCAGTTACTGGCGGGCCAAAAACATTCAGTACTTC.

In this sample, this clone turned up once. The J gene is TRBJ2-7, the V gene TRBV5-8; D possibly matches TRBD1 or TRBD2 (5 bases each). V lost 4 bases, J lost 2 bases, and 16 bases lay in between. This CDR3 spans 15 amino acids. Looked up from germline, CDR1 is SGHTS and CDR2 is YDEGEE. CDR3 sequence: CASSKGTADPYEQYF. For the CDR3, the DNA is TGTGCCAGCAGCAAAGGGACGGCTGACCCCTACGAGCAGTACTTC.

The V call is TRBV28, the J call TRBJ2-6; no clear D gene. Trimming stripped 0 bases from V and 0 bases from J, with 6 bases between. Germline CDR1 is MDHEN and CDR2 is SYDVKM. The CDR3 runs 16 residues. CDR3 region: CASSLWPFSGANVLTF. In nucleotides, the CDR3 is TGTGCCAGCAGTTTATGGCCATTCTCTGGGGCCAACGTCCTGACTTTC.

In DNA form, the CDR3 reads TGTGCCAGTAGTTTTGTTGGCGGTTCGAGCTATGGCTACACCTTC. Its translation is CASSFVGGSSYGYTF. The chain is built from TRBV19 and TRBJ1-2; unclear D gene. Germline CDR1 LNHDA, CDR2 SQIVND (reference sequence). The CDR3 length is 15 residues. Trimming took 5 bases from V and 4 from J, leaving 17 bases between them. Full variable domain (remainder filled in from reference TRBV19 and TRBJ1-2): DGGITQSPKYLFRKEGQNVTLSCEQNLNHDAMYWYRQDPGQGLRLIYYSQIVNDFQKGDIAEGYSVSREKKESFPLTVTSAQKNPTAFYLCASSFVGGSSYGYTFGSGTRLTVV.

This chain connects TRBV6-5 to TRBJ1-1; a possible D gene is TRBD1 (5 bases). V lost 2 bases to trimming and J lost 4 bases, with 17 bases between them. This CDR3 has 16 amino acids. Per germline, CDR1 MNHEY and CDR2 SVGAGI. CDR3 sequence: CASSYDLGVGGTEAFF. In DNA form, the CDR3 reads TGTGCCAGCAGTTACGATTTAGGTGTTGGGGGCACTGAAGCTTTCTTT.

The CDR3 spells CAISPQRAEAYQETQYF. CDR3 in DNA: TGTGCCATCAGTCCCCAGAGGGCGGAAGCTTACCAAGAGACCCAGTACTTC. The chain recombines TRBV10-3 with TRBJ2-5; TRBD2 is a possible D gene (5 bases). The germline V and J ends were trimmed by 5 bases and 0 bases, with 19 bases remaining between them. This CDR3 is 17 amino acids long. Germline V gene lookup returns CDR1 ENHRY and CDR2 SYGVKD.

The chain is built from TRBV5-1 and TRBJ1-1; possibly TRBD1 for D (5 bases). The germline gives CDR1 SGHRS, CDR2 YFSETQ. Trimming pared 1 base from V and 2 bases from J, leaving 9 bases between. This CDR3 comprises 14 residues. CDR3 nucleotide sequence: TGCGCCAGCAGCTTGTATGGGGGTAACACTGAAGCTTTCTTT. Translated, it gives CASSLYGGNTEAFF.

This chain joins TRBV5-1 and TRBJ2-1; D is undetermined. This CDR3 is built from 15 residues. Germline lookup yields CDR1 SGHRS and CDR2 YFSETQ. Trimming stripped 0 bases from V and 0 bases from J, with 7 bases between. The CDR3 is CASSLEYVSYNEQFF. Written as DNA, the CDR3 is TGCGCCAGCAGCTTGGAATATGTCTCCTACAATGAGCAGTTCTTC.

This clone was counted a single time. The gene calls are TRBV4-2 and TRBJ1-2; no clear D. V lost 0 bases, J lost 4 bases, and 9 bases lay in between. CDR1 is LGHNA, CDR2 YNFKEQ, per germline. The CDR3 is made up of 14 amino acids. CDR3 protein: CASSQEKRGYGYTF. DNA of the CDR3: TGTGCCAGCAGCCAAGAAAAGCGGGGCTATGGCTACACCTTC.

The chain uses TRBV4-2 and TRBJ1-1; D not certain. Trimming removed 4 bases from V and 1 base from J, with 13 bases in between. Per the germline V gene, CDR1 is LGHNA and CDR2 is YNFKEQ. CDR3 length: 15 amino acids. The CDR3 region is CASSLTKETNTEAFF. CDR3 in DNA: TGTGCCAGCAGCCTTACAAAGGAGACGAACACTGAAGCTTTCTTT.

The chain links TRBV28 to TRBJ1-2; D ambiguous. Germline V gene lookup returns CDR1 MDHEN and CDR2 SYDVKM. Trimming pared 7 bases from V and 0 bases from J, leaving 18 bases between. The CDR3 is 16 amino acids. The CDR3 bases are TGTGCCAGCACCTTTTCCCGGTGGAAAACTAACTATGGCTACACCTTC. Encoded protein: CASTFSRWKTNYGYTF.

V gene TRBV2 combines with J gene TRBJ2-2; possible D gene TRBD2, 6 bases. This CDR3 is built from 14 residues. Trimming shortened V by 5 bases and J by 5 bases, and 12 bases separated the two germline ends. Germline-derived CDR1 and CDR2 are SNHLY and FYNNEI. In nucleotides, the CDR3 is TGTGCCAGCAGTCCAATAGCGGCTACCGGGGAGCTGTTTTTT. Its protein is CASSPIAATGELFF. Using reference TRBV2 and TRBJ2-2 for the parts outside the CDR3, the full variable domain is EPEVTQTPSHQVTQMGQEVILRCVPISNHLYFYWYRQILGQKVEFLVSFYNNEISEKSEIFDDQFSVERPDGSNFTLKIRSTKLEDSAMYFCASSPIAATGELFFGEGSRLTVL.